This paragraph reports one T cell receptor beta chain. Its specificity is unknown. This entry belongs to a study of post-analysis software for immune sequencing data. Study background: As for disease course, relapsing-remitting, secondary progressive and progressive-relapsing multiple sclerosis were all included. Overall study findings and caveats: When the samples were clustered directly with F measure, those that had been prepared in the same batch showed strong co-clustering. Normalized Chao1 diversity was significantly reduced in patients versus controls.

cDNA libraries for TCR beta contained unique molecular identifiers. It was from roughly 0.93 to 9.6 million T cells that some 460,000 cDNA molecules came. Using its own MiXCR run on the PCR reads, TCRdb lists one record per CDR3 protein. The repertoire holds about 540,000 distinct CDR3 sequences, with 30% to 40% as singletons. The TCR originated in a girl aged 2 to 17 with multiple sclerosis. The source material was blood.

The CDR3 spells CASSGQGRGGNQPQHF. CDR3 nucleotides: TGTGCCAGCAGTGGGCAGGGACGGGGGGGCAATCAGCCCCAGCATTTT. The chain combines TRBV2 with TRBJ1-5; tentatively, D is TRBD1 (5 bases). Trimming shortened V by 4 bases and J by 2 bases, and 15 bases separated the two germline ends. Germline V lookup: CDR1 SNHLY, CDR2 FYNNEI. The CDR3 contains 16 residues. The entire variable domain, with the rest obtained from reference TRBV2 and TRBJ1-5, is as follows: EPEVTQTPSHQVTQMGQEVILRCVPISNHLYFYWYRQILGQKVEFLVSFYNNEISEKSEIFDDQFSVERPDGSNFTLKIRSTKLEDSAMYFCASSGQGRGGNQPQHFGDGTRLSIL.